This TCR beta chain derives from a study of blood T cell repertoires in COVID-19 (dated by TCRdb to the early 2020s). A note on the overall study: Collaborator samples came from the United States, Italy and Spain and covered acute and convalescent phases of COVID-19. The prospective study material was composed of cDNA or gDNA derived from T cells, B-cell-depleted T cells, or PBMCs. Subjects who had been exposed to COVID-19, were actively infected with it, or had recovered from it provided the deeply sampled blood TCRbeta repertoires that made up the dataset. The repertoires were made available in a free public database intended to serve as a resource for research on the immune response to SARS-CoV-2. Samples came from the ongoing ImmuneRACE study (first 160 participants) plus 1,254 subjects from 6 global collaborators. Nearly every sample came with metadata listing a de-identified subject ID, COVID-19 status, age in years and sex. Where HLA class I and class II types were available, the types were taken from metadata supplied by the sample provider, not from assay-based typing.

The immunoSEQ Assay, a bias-controlled multiplex PCR, was used to amplify TCRbeta CDR3 regions from genomic DNA. In the original analysis: Nucleated cell counts per sample were estimated from amplification of reference gene primers within the assay. To quantify the absolute abundance of each unique TCRbeta CDR3 rearrangement, sequence reads were collapsed and filtered. For each sample, productive Simpson clonality was calculated as the square root of Simpson's diversity index across productive rearrangements. Imported from immuneACCESS, the table was reduced by TCRdb to in-frame sequences with V and J called. These copies leave out some clones; in studies compared against another copy, an unresolved V gene accounts for under half, and the cause of the remainder is not known. V and J calls and clone size are those listed in that table; D and trimming were worked out from the DNA. This sample holds about 68,000 clones; roughly 84% were observed only once. The ten top clones hold under 7% of the sample.

The collaborating institutions used their own protocols to collect whole blood in K2EDTA tubes. For TCRbeta analysis, collaborators shipped samples as frozen whole blood, isolated PBMCs, or DNA extracted from either of those sample types. In regard to this clone: It lacks a known antigen. It has no much larger one-base neighbor in the sample; base qualities were not kept.

Trimmed from V: 4 bases; trimmed from J: 3 bases; junction bases lacking a gene match: 6. Sequences SEHNR (CDR1) and FQNEAQ (CDR2) are obtained from the germline V gene (reference sequence). The CDR3 numbers 14 residues from cysteine through phenylalanine. Just the 42-base CDR3 DNA is kept, in frame starting at base 1. Findings and caveats that apply to the study as a whole: How much clinical and demographic metadata was included differed by source and by participant, and the metadata was provided uncurated.

The sample was peripheral blood. This receptor was taken from a man aged 45-65 years with active COVID-19. The rearrangement combines TRBV7-9 with TRBJ2-7, with 7 bases matching TRBD1. The CDR3 protein: CASSYQGQVYEQYF. DNA sequence: TGTGCCAGCAGCTACCAAGGACAGGTCTACGAGCAGTACTTC.